These 21 T cell receptor gamma chains came from one sample sequenced in a study of fetal and pediatric gammadelta thymocytes. TCRdb reanalyzed the reads using CATT. This sample yields about 280 gamma-chain clones, of which under 5% are seen a single time; around 52% belongs to the top ten. Fetal thymuses were obtained at 14 to 22 weeks estimated gestational age from elective pregnancy terminations. The specimen sequenced was Vgamma9Vdelta2 gamma-delta T cells from the thymus. Subset of the sample: sorted CD3+gammadeltaTCR+Vgamma9+Vdelta2+ thymocytes. The origin of the receptors is a human fetus.

A note on this clone: The amino acid sequence in TCRdb belongs to a much larger clone and departs from this DNA's translation at residue 2, likely a sequencing read error; the sequence shown is translated from the DNA. The chain uses TRGV10 and TRGJP1. The J gene comes from matching the DNA to germline here; TCRdb lacks it. TRGV10 is an ORF, with its function uncertain. CDR3 length: 14 residues. CDR3: CTAWDYTTGWFKIF. The CDR3 bases are TGTACTGCGTGGGATTATACCACTGGTTGGTTCAAGATATTT.

This clone is categorized as medium-sized. This could be a read error, since a much larger clone is one nucleotide away. This sequence joins TRGV10 and TRGJP1. TRGV10 is labeled an ORF, and its function is uncertain. The CDR3 runs to 12 residues. J lost 3 bases, V lost 8 bases, and 1 base had no gene match. Here the CDR3 reads CAAWATGWFKIF. The CDR3 bases are TGTGCTGCGTGGGCCACTGGTTGGTTCAAGATATTT.

This clone is labeled large. J is TRGJ1 or TRGJ2 and V is TRGV9. The CDR3 extends over 12 amino acids. After removal of 2 bases from V and 2 bases from J, the junction contained 0 bases not matched to a gene. Germline CDR1 and CDR2: GITISATS and ISYDGTV (reference sequence). DNA for the CDR3: TGTGCCTTGTGGGAGGATTATTATAAGAAACTCTTT. Translated, it gives CALWEDYYKKLF.

This clone was seen more than once but under ten times. The protein given by TCRdb reflects a much larger clone and differs at residue 6 from this DNA's translation, likely from a read error; the protein shown is the DNA's translation. V is TRGV4 and J is TRGJP1. TCRdb does not report a J gene; here it was assigned by matching the DNA to germline references. The CDR3 has 12 residues. Germline CDR1 and CDR2: EGSTGY and YDSYTSSV. CDR3 loop: CATCTSGWFKIF. The CDR3 DNA follows: TGTGCCACCTGTACCTCTGGTTGGTTCAAGATATTT.

This clone turned up a few times. The V call is TRGV9, the J call TRGJP1. In the absence of a J gene in TCRdb, the DNA was matched to germline to assign it here. CDR3 length: 12 amino acids. V dropped 7 bases and J dropped 1; count of bases not matched to a gene: 0. Germline CDR1 and CDR2: GITISATS and ISYDGTV (reference sequence). CDR3 sequence reads: CALCTTGWFKIF. CDR3 in DNA: TGTGCCTTGTGTACCACTGGTTGGTTCAAGATATTT.

There are a few counts of this clone. One base away lies a much larger clone, so this may be a sequencing read error. The chain has TRGV8 and TRGJP1. Germline V gene data show CDR1 as VENAVY and CDR2 as YDSYNSRV. This CDR3 is 14 amino acids long. Trimming at V came to 1 base and at J to 1 base, leaving 0 bases not matched to a gene. The CDR3 loop reads CATWDSTTGWFKIF. The CDR3 DNA reads as TGTGCCACCTGGGATAGTACCACTGGTTGGTTCAAGATATTT.

This clone occurred a few times. The mismatch at residue 5 between this DNA's translation and the TCRdb protein of a much larger clone likely reflects a read error; the protein shown is translated from the DNA. This chain uses TRGV9 with TRGJP. As TCRdb names no J gene, one was assigned here on the basis of a DNA match to germline. J lost 4 bases, V lost 6 bases, and 6 bases had no gene match. CDR1 and CDR2 from the germline V gene are GITISATS and ISYDGTV (reference sequence). The CDR3 sequence is 16 residues long. Here the CDR3 DNA reads TGTGCCTTGTGGAAAGATCAAGAGTTGGGCAAAAAAATCAAGGTATTT. Its translation: CALWKDQELGKKIKVF.

This clone was counted only a few times. TCRdb assigns this DNA the protein of a much larger clone, which departs from its translation at residue 5; this likely reflects a read error, and the protein shown comes from translating the DNA. V usage is TRGV9 and J usage is TRGJP. The germline CDR1 and CDR2 sequences are GITISATS and ISYDGTV (reference sequence). The CDR3 contains 16 residues. Written as DNA, the CDR3 is TGTGCCTTGTGGGGGGTGCAAGAGTTGGGCAAAAAAATCAAGGTATTT. Translation gives CALWGVQELGKKIKVF.

The chain joins TRGV8 to TRGJP1. Since TCRdb gives no J gene, matching the DNA to germline was used here to assign it. This CDR3 is 15 amino acids long. J lost 4 bases, V lost 3 bases, and 8 bases had no gene match. Germline assignment: CDR1 VENAVY and CDR2 YDSYNSRV. The CDR3: CATWDDRDTGWFKIF. In nucleotides, the CDR3 is TGTGCCACCTGGGATGATAGGGACACTGGTTGGTTCAAGATATTT.

Comments on this clone: A far larger clone lies a single base away; this is likely a read error. Other DNA sequences in this specimen translate into the identical CDR3. This chain joins TRGV10 and TRGJP1. TRGV10 is identified as an open reading frame with a role that is uncertain. V lost 12 bases to trimming and J lost 0 bases; unmatched junction nucleotides: 8. The CDR3 contains 14 residues. CDR3 region: CAAWDYTTGWFKIF. The CDR3 DNA sequence: TGTGCTGCATGGGATTATACCACTGGTTGGTTCAAGATATTT.

This clone qualifies as large. The chain is built from TRGV9 and TRGJP. The V gene's germline CDR1 is GITISATS and CDR2 ISYDGTV (reference sequence). This CDR3 has 17 residues. The ends lost 0 bases at V and 7 bases at J; junction bases unmatched: 6. DNA for the CDR3: TGTGCCTTGTGGGAGGTGCAAGGGGAGTTGGGCAAAAAAATCAAGGTATTT. Translating it yields CALWEVQGELGKKIKVF.

In this sample, this clone is large. The same CDR3 also results from other DNA sequences found in this sample. The chain uses TRGV9 and TRGJ1 or TRGJ2. V dropped 4 bases and J dropped 4; count of bases not matched to a gene: 1. The CDR3 extends over 11 amino acids. Per the germline V gene, CDR1 is GITISATS and CDR2 is ISYDGTV (reference sequence). The CDR3 loop reads CALWDYYKKLF. CDR3 sequence (DNA): TGTGCCTTGTGGGACTATTATAAGAAACTCTTT.

This clone has more than one count but fewer than ten. The likely explanation is a read error, given a far larger clone one base away. Other DNA sequences in the same sample also yield this CDR3. The rearrangement links TRGV9 to TRGJP. TCRdb offers no J gene call, so here the DNA was matched to germline to obtain one. Germline V gene lookup returns CDR1 GITISATS and CDR2 ISYDGTV (reference sequence). This CDR3 is 16 amino acids long. The CDR3 DNA sequence: TGTGCCTTGTGGGAGGTGCAAGAGTTAGGCAAAAAAATCAAGGTATTT. It encodes CALWEVQELGKKIKVF.

On this clone itself: A much larger clone differs by one base, so this may be a read error. The DNA is omitted, as the CDR3 cannot be located on it reliably, and the CDR3 follows TCRdb's listing. The J gene was not called, though the V gene is TRGV4. The CDR3 contains 29 residues when both ends are counted. CDR1 and CDR2 (germline): EGSTGY, YDSYTSSV. The CDR3 here is CATRIIIRNSLAVEQHLLSQVSIGRIQHF.

There are a few counts of this clone. This may be a read error, as it is one base from a much larger clone. The gene calls are TRGV10 and TRGJP1. TRGV10 belongs to the ORF category, with a function that is uncertain. This CDR3 has 10 residues. The V and J ends lost 8 bases and 10 bases, in that order; junction bases with no gene match: 2. The chain's CDR3 is CAAWDWFKIF. The CDR3 nucleotides read TGTGCTGCGTGGGATTGGTTCAAGATATTT.

The V call is TRGV10, the J call TRGJP1. TRGV10 is an ORF, with its function uncertain. The length of the CDR3 is 11 residues. The V segment lost 8 bases and the J segment 9 bases; nucleotides outside the gene matches: 4. CDR3 nucleotides: TGTGCTGCGTGGGATTGTTGGTTCAAGATATTT. This codes for CAAWDCWFKIF.

Judged by abundance, this clone is medium-sized. A much larger clone lies a single base off, so this may be a read error. Additional DNA sequences in this sample encode the identical CDR3. V is TRGV10 and J is TRGJP1. TRGV10 is an ORF for which the function is uncertain. This CDR3 contains 12 residues. The CDR3 nucleotides read TGTGCTGCGTGGGACACTGGTTGGTTCAAGATTTTT. The encoded protein is CAAWDTGWFKIF.

This clone is large by share. The J gene is TRGJP1, the V gene TRGV10. TRGV10 is given ORF status, its function remaining uncertain. V shed 8 bases and J 4 bases; nucleotides not matched to a gene: 8. The CDR3 contains 14 residues. CDR3 nucleotide sequence: TGTGCTGCGTGGGATTATATCACTGGTTGGTTCAAGATATTT. Its translation: CAAWDYITGWFKIF.

In its sample, this clone ranks as large. V usage is TRGV5 and J usage is TRGJP. Trimming at V came to 0 bases and at J to 4 bases, leaving 0 bases not matched to a gene. Germline lookup yields CDR1 VINAFY and CDR2 YDVSNSKD. The CDR3 loop spans 16 amino acids. The CDR3 sequence is CATWDRQELGKKIKVF. The CDR3 bases are TGTGCCACCTGGGACAGGCAAGAGTTGGGCAAAAAAATCAAGGTATTT.

This clone ranks as large. The V gene is TRGV9, the J gene TRGJP. After removal of 4 bases from V and 5 bases from J, the junction contained 2 bases not matched to a gene. In germline, CDR1 is GITISATS, CDR2 ISYDGTV (reference sequence). The CDR3 sequence is 15 residues long. CDR3 sequence: CALWDKELGKKIKVF. The CDR3 DNA follows: TGTGCCTTGTGGGACAAAGAGTTGGGCAAAAAAATCAAGGTATTT.

By share of the sample, this clone is large. A read error is likely here: a far larger clone is one base away. The rearrangement uses TRGV9 and TRGJP. The trim removed 0 bases at V and 6 bases at J, leaving 2 bases unmatched. Germline lookup yields CDR1 GITISATS and CDR2 ISYDGTV (reference sequence). The CDR3 runs 16 residues. As DNA, the CDR3 is TGTGCCTTGTGGGAGGTGCGAGAGTTGGGCAAAAAAATCAAGGTATTT. This translates into CALWEVRELGKKIKVF.